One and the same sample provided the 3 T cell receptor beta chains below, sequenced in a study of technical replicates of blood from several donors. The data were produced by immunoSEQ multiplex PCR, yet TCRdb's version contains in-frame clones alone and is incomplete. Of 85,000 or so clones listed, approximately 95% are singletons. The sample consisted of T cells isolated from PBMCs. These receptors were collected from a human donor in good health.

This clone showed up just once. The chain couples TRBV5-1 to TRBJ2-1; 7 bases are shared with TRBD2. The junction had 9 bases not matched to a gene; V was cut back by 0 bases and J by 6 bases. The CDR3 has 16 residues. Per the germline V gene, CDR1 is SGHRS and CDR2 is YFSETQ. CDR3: CASSLVAGGRANEQFF. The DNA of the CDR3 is TGCGCCAGCAGCTTGGTCGCTGGTGGGAGGGCCAATGAGCAGTTCTTC.

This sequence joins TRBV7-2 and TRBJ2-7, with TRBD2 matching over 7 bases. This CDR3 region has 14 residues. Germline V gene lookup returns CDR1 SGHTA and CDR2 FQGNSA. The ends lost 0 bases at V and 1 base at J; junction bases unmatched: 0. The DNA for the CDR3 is TGTGCCAGCAGCTTAGCGGGGGGGTCCTACGAGCAGTACTTC. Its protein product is CASSLAGGSYEQYF.

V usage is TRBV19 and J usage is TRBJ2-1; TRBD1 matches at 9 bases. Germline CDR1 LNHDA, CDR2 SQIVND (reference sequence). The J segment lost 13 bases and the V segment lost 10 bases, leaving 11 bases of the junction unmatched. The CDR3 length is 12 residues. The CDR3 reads CATSGTGFGQFF. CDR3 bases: TGTGCCACATCCGGGACAGGGTTTGGTCAGTTCTTC. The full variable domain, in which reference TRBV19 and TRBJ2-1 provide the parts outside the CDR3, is DGGITQSPKYLFRKEGQNVTLSCEQNLNHDAMYWYRQDPGQGLRLIYYSQIVNDFQKGDIAEGYSVSREKKESFPLTVTSAQKNPTAFYLCATSGTGFGQFFGPGTRLTVL.